This record covers a single TCR beta chain. Self-reported history from a screening survey and questionnaire set each donor's cohort. The data originate from a study of blood T cell repertoires in COVID-19. The wider study: COVID-19 samples from acute and convalescent phases originated in the United States, Italy and Spain.

CDR3 length: 15 amino acids. CDR1 and CDR2 from the germline V gene are SGHRS and YFSETQ. The V gene lost 0 bases and the J gene lost 1 base, with 10 bases spanning the gap. Sequenced by immunoSEQ multiplex PCR; TCRdb stores in-frame clones only, minus some. The data contain a few hundred thousand clones, 70% to 90% of them seen just once; the ten biggest clones take up around 9%. The sequenced sample was PBMCs or T cells enriched from blood (not recorded which). This clonotype was sampled from a man in his forties who had recovered from COVID-19. This chain joins TRBV5-1 and TRBJ1-1, with D tentatively TRBD1 (5 bases). The CDR3 is CASSLVAGGNTEAFF. CDR3 bases: TGCGCCAGCAGCTTGGTGGCCGGGGGGAACACTGAAGCTTTCTTT.